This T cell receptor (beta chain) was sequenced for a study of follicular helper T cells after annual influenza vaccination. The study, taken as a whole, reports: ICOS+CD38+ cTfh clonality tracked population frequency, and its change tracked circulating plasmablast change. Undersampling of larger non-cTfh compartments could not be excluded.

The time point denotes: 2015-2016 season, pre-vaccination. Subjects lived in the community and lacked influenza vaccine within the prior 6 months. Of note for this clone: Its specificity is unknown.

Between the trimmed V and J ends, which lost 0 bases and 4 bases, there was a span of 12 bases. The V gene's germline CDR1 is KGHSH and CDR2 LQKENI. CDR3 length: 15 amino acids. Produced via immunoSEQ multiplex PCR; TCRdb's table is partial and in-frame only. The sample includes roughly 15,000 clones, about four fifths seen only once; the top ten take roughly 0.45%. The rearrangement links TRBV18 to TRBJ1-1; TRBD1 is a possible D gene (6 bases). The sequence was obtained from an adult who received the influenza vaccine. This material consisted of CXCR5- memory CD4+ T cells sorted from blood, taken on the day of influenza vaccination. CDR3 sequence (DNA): TGTGCCAGCTCACCACCGGGGGGGCGACGCACTGAAGCTTTCTTT. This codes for CASSPPGGRRTEAFF.